This T cell receptor (beta chain) was found in a study of T cell responses to AZD1222 COVID-19 vaccine. Trimming pared 1 base from V and 5 bases from J, leaving 9 bases between. The CDR3 contains 13 residues. Germline V gene lookup returns CDR1 SEHNR and CDR2 FQNEAQ (reference sequence). This table comes from immunoSEQ multiplex PCR, and its TCRdb copy is limited to in-frame clones, with some not included. The sample includes around 130,000 clones, more than 85% of them seen just once. The specimen was peripheral blood, collected 28 days after the second AZD1222 dose. The rearrangement joins TRBV7-9 to TRBJ2-7; weak D call: TRBD1 (5 bases). This sequence was found in an adult who received the AZD1222 COVID-19 vaccine. The DNA for the CDR3 is TGTGCCAGCAGCTTAGATTTAGGGGACGAGCAGTACTTC. Translating gives CASSLDLGDEQYF.